This entry lists 25 T cell receptor beta chains sequenced from one sample in a study of beta chain features in type 1 diabetes. Of the isolated RNA, all was reverse transcribed, and so the sequenced material was expressed TCRB transcripts. This table comes from immunoSEQ multiplex PCR, and its TCRdb copy is limited to in-frame clones, with some not included. The sample records over 700,000 clones, about 17% being singletons. Sequencing was carried out using naive CD4+ T cells from blood. These TCRs come from a woman aged 18-29 years in good health.

V is TRBV6-5 and J is TRBJ2-7; D is unclear. Germline V gene sequence: CDR1 MNHEY, CDR2 SVGAGI. CDR3 length: 15 amino acids. V was cut by 2 bases and J by 0 bases, with 11 bases left in between. CDR3 in amino acids: CASSYTGRASYEQYF. For the CDR3, the DNA is TGTGCCAGCAGTTACACCGGACGGGCCTCCTACGAGCAGTACTTC.

This clone was found a few times. Other DNA sequences in the same sample also yield this CDR3. The chain employs TRBV25-1 and TRBJ2-7; TRBD1 matches 9 bases. The junction had 2 bases not matched to a gene; V was cut back by 6 bases and J by 2 bases. The CDR3 contains 13 residues. The germline gives CDR1 MGHDK, CDR2 SYGVNS. For the CDR3, the DNA is TGTGCCAGCAGGGGACAGGGTCCCTACGAGCAGTACTTC. This sequence encodes CASRGQGPYEQYF.

In its sample, this clone was seen a few times. The sample holds other DNA sequences that translate to the same CDR3. J is TRBJ2-7 and V is TRBV18; the D gene is possibly TRBD1 (5 bases). The CDR3 has 14 amino acids. V lost 1 base, J lost 2 bases, and 9 bases lay in between. Per the germline V gene, CDR1 is KGHSH and CDR2 is LQKENI. This chain's CDR3 is CASSPRQGAYEQYF. CDR3 nucleotide sequence: TGTGCCAGCTCACCACGCCAGGGTGCCTACGAGCAGTACTTC.

This clone appeared a single time. The J gene is TRBJ2-5, the V gene TRBV28, with 8 bases matching TRBD2. V was clipped by 4 bases and J by 5 bases; unmatched bases: 15. The germline V gene has CDR1 MDHEN and CDR2 SYDVKM. The CDR3 consists of 17 residues. For the CDR3, the DNA is TGTGCCAGCAGTTCTACCCGAGCAGCGGGAGTAGTGGAGACCCAGTACTTC. Amino acid sequence: CASSSTRAAGVVETQYF.

The chain joins TRBV28 to TRBJ2-3, with 10 positions matching TRBD2. Trimming took 6 bases from V and 5 from J; bases not matched to a gene: 11. From germline, CDR1 is MDHEN and CDR2 SYDVKM. The CDR3 has 16 amino acids. The CDR3 sequence is CASSKLAGKVRDTQYF. The CDR3, as DNA: TGTGCCAGCAGCAAACTAGCGGGAAAGGTCCGAGATACGCAGTATTTT.

J is TRBJ2-3 and V is TRBV7-9; no firm D call. The CDR3 totals 17 residues. The germline V gene has CDR1 SEHNR and CDR2 FQNEAQ (reference sequence). Trimming removed 0 bases at V and 1 base at J, with 14 bases between. In nucleotides, the CDR3 is TGTGCCAGCAGCTTAGCCCCGACTCTCCAACGCACAGATACGCAGTATTTT. Translated, it gives CASSLAPTLQRTDTQYF.

The chain has TRBV25-1 and TRBJ2-3, with D unclear. The germline V and J ends were trimmed by 6 bases and 6 bases, with 7 bases remaining between them. Germline V gene data show CDR1 as MGHDK and CDR2 as SYGVNS. The CDR3 consists of 11 residues. DNA of the CDR3: TGTGCCAGCAGAAACCAGGATACGCAGTATTTT. Translated, it gives CASRNQDTQYF.

For the CDR3, the DNA is TGTGCCAGCTCACCGGGACTAGCGGGAGCATTGGGGACCCAGTACTTC. Translating gives CASSPGLAGALGTQYF. V usage is TRBV18 and J usage is TRBJ2-5; 14 nucleotides agree with TRBD2. V gave up 3 bases and J gave up 7 bases; unmatched junction bases: 7. The CDR3 consists of 16 residues. The germline V gene has CDR1 KGHSH and CDR2 LQKENI.

This clone has more than one count but fewer than ten. The genes are TRBV5-1 and TRBJ1-2; D is unclear. The V end was cut by 4 bases, the J end by 7 bases, with 14 bases between. Germline CDR1 and CDR2: SGHRS and YFSETQ. This CDR3 has 13 amino acids. The CDR3 here is CASSLVGGSGYTF. The DNA for the CDR3 is TGCGCCAGCAGCCTTGTCGGAGGGTCTGGCTACACCTTC.

The chain has TRBV6-5 and TRBJ1-1; TRBD1 matches 8 bases. J gave up 10 bases and V 5 bases, and 6 bases lay outside the gene matches. The CDR3 runs to 12 residues. Germline-derived CDR1 and CDR2 are MNHEY and SVGAGI. CDR3 in amino acids: CASSDRGIRAFF. As DNA, the CDR3 is TGTGCCAGCAGTGACAGGGGAATAAGAGCTTTCTTT.

The chain combines TRBV7-9 with TRBJ2-7, with TRBD1 identical over 11 bases. V was pared by 4 bases and J by 6 bases, with 5 bases of the junction left unmatched. The germline CDR1 and CDR2 sequences are SEHNR and FQNEAQ (reference sequence). The CDR3 is 14 amino acids. CDR3 nucleotides: TGTGCCAGCAGCTACTCCGGGACAGGGGGCGAGCAGTACTTC. Amino acid sequence: CASSYSGTGGEQYF.

Only a few counts were recorded for this clone. The chain uses TRBV19 and TRBJ2-3; 9 bases are shared with TRBD2. The CDR3 totals 13 residues. Germline CDR1 reads LNHDA; CDR2 reads SQIVND (reference sequence). Trimming cost V 10 bases and J 5 bases; bases outside gene matches: 7. CDR3 protein: CATAGGPVDTQYF. The CDR3, as DNA: TGTGCCACGGCGGGAGGGCCGGTAGATACGCAGTATTTT.

This clone was seen a few times. The V call is TRBV20-1, the J call TRBJ1-1, with TRBD1 matching over 7 bases. V trimming: 6 bases; J trimming: 5 bases; junction bases outside the gene matches: 3. The V gene's germline CDR1 is DFQATT and CDR2 SNEGSKA (reference sequence). The CDR3 sequence is 11 residues long. The CDR3, as DNA: TGCAGTGCCCCACAGGGGACTGAAGCTTTCTTT. It codes for CSAPQGTEAFF.

The table lists this clone with a few counts. The CDR3 spells CASSLSRLVDSEQYF. The CDR3, as DNA: TGTGCCAGCAGTTTATCGAGACTAGTTGACAGCGAGCAGTACTTC. This rearrangement joins TRBV28 to TRBJ2-7; D is perhaps TRBD2 (6 bases). The CDR3 is 15 amino acids. V was clipped by 1 base and J by 6 bases, with 16 bases between them. In germline, CDR1 is MDHEN, CDR2 SYDVKM.

The gene calls are TRBV7-9 and TRBJ2-1; perhaps TRBD2 as D (6 bases). The V end lost 5 bases, the J end lost 7 bases, and 24 bases lay between the germline ends. In germline, CDR1 is SEHNR, CDR2 FQNEAQ (reference sequence). The CDR3 spans 17 residues. DNA of the CDR3: TGTGCCAGCAGCGTTTTCTCTGAGACTAGAATCTGGAATGAGCAGTTCTTC. This translates into CASSVFSETRIWNEQFF. The full variable domain, its missing parts supplied by reference TRBV7-9 and TRBJ2-1, is DTGVSQNPRHKITKRGQNVTFRCDPISEHNRLYWYRQTLGQGPEFLTYFQNEAQLEKSRLLSDRFSAERPKGSFSTLEIQRTEQGDSAMYLCASSVFSETRIWNEQFFGPGTRLTVL.

The rearrangement links TRBV21-1 to TRBJ1-5. TRBV21-1 has pseudogene status. CDR3 length equals 10 residues. CDR3 residues: CAPRGLPQHF. The CDR3, as DNA: TGTGCCCCCAGAGGTTTGCCCCAGCATTTT.

CDR3 sequence reads: CASSLNRGRDGYTF. The CDR3 bases are TGTGCCAGCAGCTTAAACAGGGGCCGGGATGGCTACACCTTC. The chain combines TRBV7-3 with TRBJ1-2; the match to TRBD1 covers 7 bases. CDR1 SGHTA and CDR2 FQGTGA come from the germline V gene. The CDR3 is 14 residues long. V gave up 1 base and J gave up 6 bases; unmatched junction bases: 5.

The rearrangement links TRBV7-2 to TRBJ1-1; D may be TRBD1 (5 bases). The CDR3 consists of 14 residues. The V end was cut by 4 bases, the J end by 7 bases, with 16 bases between. In germline, CDR1 is SGHTA, CDR2 FQGNSA. CDR3 residues: CASSSRGAGGEAFF. As DNA, the CDR3 is TGTGCCAGCAGCTCCCGCGGGGCTGGGGGTGAAGCTTTCTTT.

The rearrangement uses TRBV7-3 and TRBJ2-7, with TRBD1 matching 8 bases. Per the germline V gene, CDR1 is SGHTA and CDR2 is FQGTGA. The CDR3 runs 15 residues. Trimming at V came to 5 bases and at J to 3 bases, leaving 9 bases not matched to a gene. The CDR3 loop is CASSVGTGAFYEQYF. In DNA, the CDR3 is TGTGCCAGCAGCGTTGGGACAGGAGCTTTCTACGAGCAGTACTTC.

In DNA form, the CDR3 reads TGCGCCAGCAGCCGCAGTAGATCCCCTCTCTCCTACAATGAGCAGTTCTTC. Residues: CASSRSRSPLSYNEQFF. The rearrangement uses TRBV5-1 and TRBJ2-1, with no clear D. The CDR3 covers 17 residues. V gave up 4 bases and J gave up 0 bases, with 17 bases separating them. Germline V gene lookup returns CDR1 SGHRS and CDR2 YFSETQ.

The rearrangement joins TRBV28 to TRBJ2-2; D is unclear. V dropped 5 bases and J dropped 0 bases, with 13 bases sitting between them. CDR3 length equals 16 residues. The germline gives CDR1 MDHEN, CDR2 SYDVKM. In nucleotides, the CDR3 is TGTGCCAGCAGTCCAAGATCTTGGACGAACACCGGGGAGCTGTTTTTT. This sequence encodes CASSPRSWTNTGELFF.

This clone was counted a few times. The chain employs TRBV5-1 and TRBJ2-2; D might be TRBD1 (6 bases). The germline gives CDR1 SGHRS, CDR2 YFSETQ. V lost 0 bases and J 6 bases, leaving 18 bases between the germline ends. The CDR3 is made up of 17 amino acids. The CDR3: CASSLAAGAQMAGELFF. CDR3 bases: TGCGCCAGCAGCTTGGCCGCAGGGGCTCAGATGGCCGGGGAGCTGTTTTTT.

This chain connects TRBV7-2 to TRBJ1-1, with D hard to call. Per germline, CDR1 SGHTA and CDR2 FQGNSA. The V gene lost 4 bases and the J gene lost 11 bases, with 17 bases spanning the gap. The CDR3 spans 13 residues. The DNA of the CDR3 is TGTGCCAGCAGCTCCCAGGATTTGGGAAAGGCTTTCTTT. This translates into CASSSQDLGKAFF.

This clone was observed a handful of times. V and J are TRBV7-9 and TRBJ2-7; no reliable D call. The CDR3 has 13 amino acids. Germline V gene sequence: CDR1 SEHNR, CDR2 FQNEAQ (reference sequence). Trimming took 5 bases from V and 6 from J, leaving 14 bases between them. CDR3: CASSPLRSGEQYF. For the CDR3, the DNA is TGTGCCAGCAGCCCCCTTCGGAGTGGCGAGCAGTACTTC.

The sample holds a few counts of this clone. The chain combines TRBV10-3 with TRBJ2-6; TRBD1 agrees at 9 bases. CDR3 length equals 18 residues. Germline values: CDR1 ENHRY, CDR2 SYGVKD. V was clipped by 2 bases and J by 4 bases; unmatched bases: 9. CDR3 amino acids: CAISEPDRGGGGANVLTF. For the CDR3, the DNA is TGTGCCATCAGTGAGCCCGACAGGGGGGGAGGCGGGGCCAACGTCCTGACTTTC.